Each of the 27 T cell receptor beta chains below was sequenced from the same sample in a study of blood T cell repertoires in COVID-19. Repertoires were generated with immunoSEQ multiplex PCR, while TCRdb's copy carries only in-frame clones and drops some. This sample yields 240,000 or so clones, of which roughly 88% are seen a single time; 0.65% to 0.95% belongs to the top ten. Sequencing was performed on peripheral blood. The receptor set was obtained from a woman aged 25 to 39 with acute or convalescent COVID-19.

The gene calls are TRBV18 and TRBJ2-3, with 14 bases matching TRBD2. The CDR3 is made up of 21 amino acids. The germline V gene encodes CDR1 KGHSH and CDR2 LQKENI. V shed 3 bases, J shed 8 bases, and the junction held 22 bases outside the gene matches. The CDR3 bases are TGTGCCAGCTCACCTGTGGGCCCCGGACTGGCCGGGACTAGCGGGAGAGGTACGCAGTATTTT. Protein product: CASSPVGPGLAGTSGRGTQYF.

Concerning this clone itself: Other DNA sequences in this specimen translate into the identical CDR3. The rearrangement links TRBV7-9 to TRBJ2-5, with a possible D match to TRBD2 (5 bases). V was cut by 5 bases and J by 2 bases, with 9 bases left in between. The CDR3 covers 13 residues. Germline V gene lookup returns CDR1 SEHNR and CDR2 FQNEAQ (reference sequence). CDR3 loop: CASSPDSQETQYF. CDR3 nucleotide sequence: TGTGCCAGCAGCCCGGACTCACAAGAGACCCAGTACTTC. The variable domain in full, completed from reference TRBV7-9 and TRBJ2-5, reads DTGVSQNPRHKITKRGQNVTFRCDPISEHNRLYWYRQTLGQGPEFLTYFQNEAQLEKSRLLSDRFSAERPKGSFSTLEIQRTEQGDSAMYLCASSPDSQETQYFGPGTRLLVL.

J is TRBJ2-1 and V is TRBV27, with D tentatively TRBD1 (6 bases). V was clipped by 4 bases and J by 6 bases, with 22 bases between them. Germline V gene lookup returns CDR1 MNHEY and CDR2 SMNVEV (reference sequence). CDR3 length equals 17 residues. DNA for the CDR3: TGTGCCAGCAGTTCCCTCCTAACAGGGTTTGGGTCCAATGAGCAGTTCTTC. It encodes CASSSLLTGFGSNEQFF.

The CDR3 DNA is TGTGCCAGCAGCACTAGCGGGGGCTCCTACGAGCAGTACTTC. Its protein product is CASSTSGGSYEQYF. V is TRBV7-2 and J is TRBJ2-7, with TRBD2 identical over 11 bases. Germline-derived CDR1 and CDR2 are SGHTA and FQGNSA. The CDR3 contains 14 residues. V lost 5 bases, J lost 0 bases, and 0 bases stayed unmatched.

The chain uses TRBV5-1 and TRBJ2-5; 11 nucleotides match TRBD2. The length of the CDR3 is 16 residues. After removal of 0 bases from V and 3 bases from J, the junction contained 4 bases not matched to a gene. Germline V lookup: CDR1 SGHRS, CDR2 YFSETQ. The CDR3 nucleotides are TGCGCCAGCAGCTTGGAAATAGCGGGAGGGAAAGAGACCCAGTACTTC. As protein: CASSLEIAGGKETQYF.

This clone was observed a handful of times. The rearrangement joins TRBV9 to TRBJ2-1; no clear D gene. This CDR3 spans 16 amino acids. The germline CDR1 and CDR2 sequences are SGDLS and YYNGEE. The germline V and J ends were trimmed by 4 bases and 4 bases, with 18 bases remaining between them. The CDR3 sequence is CASSLIFRAEYNEQFF. CDR3 sequence (DNA): TGTGCCAGCAGCCTCATATTTAGAGCCGAATACAATGAGCAGTTCTTC.

This chain connects TRBV19 to TRBJ2-2; D gene uncertain. The germline gives CDR1 LNHDA, CDR2 SQIVND (reference sequence). Trimming left V 1 base short and J 5 bases short, with 8 bases between. The CDR3 runs 14 residues. The CDR3 reads CASSIAQATGELFF. In DNA form, the CDR3 reads TGTGCCAGTAGTATAGCCCAGGCGACCGGGGAGCTGTTTTTT. Looking up the rest from reference TRBV19 and TRBJ2-2 gives the full variable domain: DGGITQSPKYLFRKEGQNVTLSCEQNLNHDAMYWYRQDPGQGLRLIYYSQIVNDFQKGDIAEGYSVSREKKESFPLTVTSAQKNPTAFYLCASSIAQATGELFFGEGSRLTVL.

This clone came up once. The J gene is TRBJ2-1, the V gene TRBV19; no definite D call. Trimming stripped 6 bases from V and 8 bases from J, with 11 bases between. This CDR3 contains 12 residues. CDR1 and CDR2 from the germline V gene are LNHDA and SQIVND (reference sequence). The CDR3 is CASSPPVHEQFF. CDR3 DNA sequence: TGTGCCAGTAGCCCCCCGGTGCATGAGCAGTTCTTC.

This chain joins TRBV5-1 and TRBJ2-7; 7 nucleotides match TRBD2. The germline gives CDR1 SGHRS, CDR2 YFSETQ. The CDR3 sequence is 15 residues long. The V gene end was trimmed by 0 bases and the J gene end by 0 bases; junction bases not matched to a gene: 3. The CDR3 DNA reads TGCGCCAGCAGCTTGGCTGGCGGGGGCTCCTACGAGCAGTACTTC. This codes for CASSLAGGGSYEQYF. Full variable domain (outside the CDR3, taken from reference TRBV5-1 and TRBJ2-7): KAGVTQTPRYLIKTRGQQVTLSCSPISGHRSVSWYQQTPGQGLQFLFEYFSETQRNKGNFPGRFSGRQFSNSRSEMNVSTLELGDSALYLCASSLAGGGSYEQYFGPGTRLTVT.

The V call is TRBV19, the J call TRBJ2-5; 8 bases are shared with TRBD2. The CDR3 is 16 amino acids. The germline gives CDR1 LNHDA, CDR2 SQIVND (reference sequence). V shed 1 base, J shed 4 bases, and the junction held 8 bases outside the gene matches. The CDR3 nucleotides read TGTGCCAGTAGTATAGTTCCGGGAGGGTCCGTAGAGACCCAGTACTTC. Protein: CASSIVPGGSVETQYF.

CDR3: CASSPGAAPSYEQYF. CDR3 nucleotide sequence: TGTGCCAGCAGCCCTGGGGCAGCGCCTTCGTACGAGCAGTACTTC. The chain has TRBV3-1 (or the pseudogene TRBV3-2) and TRBJ2-7; D may be TRBD1 (5 bases). Germline CDR1 and CDR2: LGHDT and YNNKEL (reference sequence). This CDR3 is built from 15 residues. The germline V and J ends were trimmed by 4 bases and 4 bases, with 17 bases remaining between them.

The J gene is TRBJ2-7, the V gene TRBV3-1 (or the pseudogene TRBV3-2), with D perhaps matching TRBD2 (6 bases). Germline lookup yields CDR1 LGHDT and CDR2 YNNKEL (reference sequence). The length of the CDR3 is 14 residues. Trimming took 0 bases from V and 2 from J, leaving 8 bases between them. The CDR3 DNA is TGTGCCAGCAGCCAAGAGCGGGATCCCTACGAGCAGTACTTC. Protein: CASSQERDPYEQYF.

The chain's CDR3 is CASSQGPGTSVEQYF. For the CDR3, the DNA is TGTGCCAGCAGCCAAGGTCCGGGGACTAGCGTCGAGCAGTACTTC. The V and J genes are TRBV7-2 and TRBJ2-7; 10 bases agree with TRBD2. The germline V gene encodes CDR1 SGHTA and CDR2 FQGNSA. The CDR3 length is 15 residues. V was pared by 5 bases and J by 6 bases, with 10 bases of the junction left unmatched.

The chain is built from TRBV27 and TRBJ2-7; TRBD2 aligns across 7 bases. The CDR3 is 14 residues long. CDR1 and CDR2 (germline): MNHEY, SMNVEV (reference sequence). Unmatched junction bases numbered 4, after V lost 5 bases and J lost 0 bases. As DNA, the CDR3 is TGTGCCAGCAGTAAGCGGGGAGGCTCCTACGAGCAGTACTTC. It specifies CASSKRGGSYEQYF.

The chain combines TRBV10-3 with TRBJ2-7; weak D call: TRBD1 (5 bases). Germline V lookup: CDR1 ENHRY, CDR2 SYGVKD. This CDR3 is built from 15 residues. Trimming took off 2 bases at V and 2 bases at J, with 13 bases between the two ends. In DNA form, the CDR3 reads TGTGCCATCAGTGAGGACAGTACTCCTCCCTACGAGCAGTACTTC. Translated: CAISEDSTPPYEQYF.

V usage is TRBV7-8 and J usage is TRBJ2-2, with D possibly TRBD1 on 7 matching bases. The CDR3 is 14 amino acids. Per germline, CDR1 SGHVS and CDR2 FQNEAQ. The V gene lost 6 bases and the J gene lost 5 bases, with 13 bases spanning the gap. CDR3 in DNA: TGTGCCAGCAGTAGGCAGGGGGGTACCGGGGAGCTGTTTTTT. Its protein is CASSRQGGTGELFF.

This chain links TRBV5-6 with TRBJ1-5; D is undetermined. Germline-derived CDR1 and CDR2 are SGHDT and YYEEEE. V was pared by 0 bases and J by 4 bases, with 14 bases between. The CDR3 has 16 amino acids. The CDR3 region has the DNA TGTGCCAGCAGCTTGGCCGTTGGAGCGGGGAATCAGCCCCAGCATTTT. This gives the protein CASSLAVGAGNQPQHF.

This sequence joins TRBV4-1 and TRBJ2-2; 9 bases match TRBD1. V shed 0 bases, J shed 5 bases, and the junction held 4 bases outside the gene matches. This CDR3 contains 16 residues. Germline loops: CDR1 MGHRA, CDR2 YSYEKL. CDR3 sequence reads: CASSQEWGQGTGELFF. The DNA of the CDR3 is TGCGCCAGCAGCCAAGAATGGGGACAGGGAACCGGGGAGCTGTTTTTT.

A single count supports this clone. The rearrangement links TRBV7-2 to TRBJ2-3; 13 positions agree with TRBD2. Per the germline V gene, CDR1 is SGHTA and CDR2 is FQGNSA. The V gene end was trimmed by 1 base and the J gene end by 5 bases; junction bases not matched to a gene: 6. The CDR3 is 17 residues long. CDR3 bases: TGTGCCAGCAGCTTAGGTCCGGGACTAGCGGGATTAGATACGCAGTATTTT. Encoded protein: CASSLGPGLAGLDTQYF.

This clone was observed a handful of times. This rearrangement joins TRBV3-1 (or the pseudogene TRBV3-2) to TRBJ2-3, with TRBD2 matching over 14 bases. V shed 6 bases and J 4 bases; nucleotides not matched to a gene: 6. CDR1 is LGHDT and CDR2 is YNNKEL in the germline V gene (reference sequence). The CDR3 has 16 residues. The CDR3 loop is CASSPGLAGAADTQYF. The CDR3 bases are TGTGCCAGCAGTCCGGGACTAGCGGGAGCGGCAGATACGCAGTATTTT.

This sequence joins TRBV9 and TRBJ2-3; 9 bases fit TRBD1. With 2 bases clipped from V and 0 bases from J, the junction kept 4 bases outside the gene matches. Germline assignment: CDR1 SGDLS and CDR2 YYNGEE. The CDR3 totals 16 residues. CDR3 sequence reads: CASSVGTGMSTDTQYF. DNA of the CDR3: TGTGCCAGCAGCGTGGGGACAGGGATGAGCACAGATACGCAGTATTTT.

The rearrangement uses TRBV5-1 and TRBJ2-3, with 7 bases identical to TRBD2. In germline, CDR1 is SGHRS, CDR2 YFSETQ. Losses at the gene ends were 2 bases for V and 0 bases for J; bases not matched to a gene: 3. The CDR3 consists of 15 residues. CDR3 region: CASSFRGSSTDTQYF. DNA for the CDR3: TGCGCCAGCAGCTTTCGCGGGAGCAGCACAGATACGCAGTATTTT.

The table lists this clone with a count of one. The chain joins TRBV7-4 to TRBJ2-7; TRBD2 is a possible D gene (6 bases). Germline V gives CDR1 SGHVT, CDR2 SQSDAQ. The CDR3 is made up of 15 amino acids. The germline V and J ends were trimmed by 4 bases and 1 base, with 14 bases remaining between them. In DNA form, the CDR3 reads TGTGCCAGCAGCTGGTCGCGGGGCGCGTCCTACGAGCAGTACTTC. This gives the protein CASSWSRGASYEQYF.

The rearrangement joins TRBV14 to TRBJ2-6; TRBD1 aligns across 7 bases. Germline V gene lookup returns CDR1 SGHDN and CDR2 FVKESK. The CDR3 consists of 19 residues. V dropped 4 bases and J dropped 2; count of bases not matched to a gene: 14. The CDR3 region has the DNA TGTGCCAGCAGCCGACTCACAGGGGAATTACGAGCTGGGGCCAACGTCCTGACTTTC. Its protein is CASSRLTGELRAGANVLTF.

V usage is TRBV6-2 or TRBV6-3 and J usage is TRBJ1-5; D is undetermined. The germline gives CDR1 MNHEY, CDR2 SVGEGT. V was cut by 0 bases and J by 0 bases, with 6 bases left in between. CDR3 length equals 15 residues. The CDR3 spells CASSYSPVSNQPQHF. The CDR3 DNA reads TGTGCCAGCAGTTACTCTCCAGTTAGCAATCAGCCCCAGCATTTT.

This chain joins TRBV5-8 and TRBJ2-7; 11 bases map to TRBD1. CDR1 SGHTS and CDR2 YDEGEE come from the germline V gene. With V trimmed by 1 base and J by 2 bases, 2 bases remained unmatched. This CDR3 has 15 residues. CDR3 bases: TGTGCCAGCAGCTTGCCGGACAGGGGGCCCTACGAGCAGTACTTC. Encoded protein: CASSLPDRGPYEQYF.

The J gene is TRBJ1-6, the V gene TRBV5-6; a possible D gene is TRBD1 (6 bases). Deletions cut 0 bases from V and 7 bases from J, with 11 bases between. Per germline, CDR1 SGHDT and CDR2 YYEEEE. This CDR3 is built from 15 residues. CDR3 residues: CASSLAGDPNSPLHF. The CDR3 DNA reads TGTGCCAGCAGCTTGGCAGGGGACCCGAATTCACCCCTCCACTTT.